These T cell receptor beta chains were read from a single sample in a study of metastatic and nonmetastatic thyroid tumors. TCRdb reassembled clones from the PCR reads with MiXCR. The sample carries about 50,000 clones, 4% recorded once. The source material was blood. These receptors came from a female donor with papillary thyroid cancer or a benign thyroid nodule (not recorded which). Some clones in this sample may be carry-over from other donors' samples. Each CDR3 is given with its conserved first and last residue. The D gene is left open where the match is weak. Clone sizes are given selectively: once, few, many, or a class where the clone is expanded.

V gene	D gene	J gene	clone size	CDR3 DNA	CDR3 protein
TRBV5-1	.	TRBJ1-2	many	TGCGCCAGCAGCGGCGACTCGGACGGGGGGGGCTACACCTTC	CASSGDSDGGGYTF
TRBV4-2	TRBD1	TRBJ1-1	many	TGTGCCAGCAGCCAAGTGGACAGGGGGAGCACTGAAGCTTTCTTT	CASSQVDRGSTEAFF
TRBV20-1	.	TRBJ2-1	many	TGCAGTGCTAGATCAGGGGTGCCAAATGAGCAGTTCTTC	CSARSGVPNEQFF
TRBV20-1	.	TRBJ2-2	few	TGCAGTGCGAGGGAGACAGGGGAGCTGTTTTTT	CSARETGELFF
TRBV6-1	TRBD2	TRBJ2-7	few	TGTGCCAGCAGGGGAACTAGCGGGGGCTCCTACGAGCAGTACTTC	CASRGTSGGSYEQYF
TRBV5-1	.	TRBJ2-7	.	TGCGCCAGCAGCCCCAATATCGCCAGTGTAGCCTACGAGCAGTACTTC	CASSPNIASVAYEQYF
TRBV11-2	.	TRBJ2-7	few	TGTGCCAGCAGCTCCGTGACAGTAGGCGAGCAGTACTTC	CASSSVTVGEQYF
TRBV2	TRBD2	TRBJ2-1	many	TGTGCCAGCAGTGTTCAGCGGGACGGTGAGCAGTTCTTC	CASSVQRDGEQFF
TRBV15	.	TRBJ2-2	many	TGTGCCACCAGCAGAGATATAGGGATCGGCGGGGAGCTGTTTTTT	CATSRDIGIGGELFF
TRBV6-6	TRBD2	TRBJ2-2	many	TGTGCCAGCAGTTACTCGACTAGCGGGAACACCGGGGAGCTGTTTTTT	CASSYSTSGNTGELFF
TRBV6-1	.	TRBJ1-5	many	TGTGCCAGCAGTGAAATGTTAAATCAGCCCCAGCATTTT	CASSEMLNQPQHF
TRBV15	TRBD2	TRBJ2-3	many	TGTGCCACCAGTGGGGGGGTGGGGAGCACAGATACGCAGTATTTT	CATSGGVGSTDTQYF
TRBV6-2/TRBV6-3	.	TRBJ1-1	many	TGTGCCAGCACGAGGGAGTTGGACACTGAAGCTTTCTTT	CASTRELDTEAFF
TRBV28	.	TRBJ1-6	few	TGTGCCAGCAGCCCGCAGGGGTCCTATAAATCAGCCCTCCACTTT	CASSPQGSYKSALHF
TRBV6-1	TRBD2	TRBJ2-1	many	TGTGCCAGCAGTTCGATGGAGGGACTAGCGGGCAACAATGAGCAGTTCTTC	CASSSMEGLAGNNEQFF
TRBV15	.	TRBJ2-3	many	TGTGCCACCAGCAGAGATAGGGACGCGGGCACAGATACGCAGTATTTT	CATSRDRDAGTDTQYF
TRBV6-2/TRBV6-3	TRBD1	TRBJ2-5	few	TGTGCCACCAAGGGACAGGGCAGGGAGACCCAGTACTTC	CATKGQGRETQYF
TRBV6-1	TRBD1	TRBJ1-1	.	TGTGCCAGCAGTGATTGGACAGGGGGCTATACGAGCACTGAAGCTTTCTTT	CASSDWTGGYTSTEAFF
TRBV11-3	.	TRBJ2-3	many	TGTGCCAGCAGCTTAGTCGAGGGCTCGGGCACAGATACGCAGTATTTT	CASSLVEGSGTDTQYF
TRBV5-5	.	TRBJ2-5	.	TGTGCCAGCAGCTTGGTTCATAGTTTGTGGCCCCAAGAGACCCAGTACTTC	CASSLVHSLWPQETQYF
TRBV12-3/TRBV12-4	.	TRBJ2-7	many	TGTGCCAGCAGTCTCCACACGGATGACTACGAGCAGTACTTC	CASSLHTDDYEQYF
TRBV24-1	TRBD2	TRBJ2-1	many	TGTGCCACCAGTGATTTGTGGACTAGCGATGAGCAGTTCTTC	CATSDLWTSDEQFF
TRBV5-1	.	TRBJ2-7	few	TGCGCCAGCAGCTTGGAGTTACTAGAATACTACGAGCAGTACTTC	CASSLELLEYYEQYF
TRBV5-1	TRBD2	TRBJ2-7	many	TGCGCCAGCAGCGGGACTAGCGGGATGTACGAGCAGTACTTC	CASSGTSGMYEQYF
TRBV7-3	.	TRBJ1-1	many	TGTGCCAGCAGCTTACGGGGATGGACTGAAGCTTTCTTT	CASSLRGWTEAFF
TRBV18	TRBD2	TRBJ2-1	.	TGTGCCAGCTACGGACTAGCGGGAGGCTACTCCTACAATGAGCAGTTCTTC	CASYGLAGGYSYNEQFF
TRBV27	.	TRBJ1-2	medium-sized	TGTGCCAGCAGTTTGAACGGGCCGAGTTTGGACTACACCTTC	CASSLNGPSLDYTF
TRBV9	.	TRBJ1-2	many	TGTGCCAGCAGCGTCGACCTTGGGACGGAATATGGCTACACCTTC	CASSVDLGTEYGYTF
TRBV30	TRBD2	TRBJ2-3	many	TGTGCCAGAGGGACTAGCGGGACAATTACTAGCACAGATACGCAGTATTTT	CARGTSGTITSTDTQYF
TRBV28	TRBD1	TRBJ1-2	.	TGTGCCAGCACCCAGACAGGGGGCAGGGGCTACACCTTC	CASTQTGGRGYTF
TRBV12-3/TRBV12-4	.	TRBJ2-1	.	TGTGCCAGCAGATCCGGTCTTAATGAGCAGTTCTTC	CASRSGLNEQFF
TRBV7-2	.	TRBJ2-7	many	TGTGCCAGCAGCTTCACTCATCGGGCCTACGAGCAGTACTTC	CASSFTHRAYEQYF
TRBV19	TRBD1	TRBJ1-4	many	TGTGCCAGTAGTATCGGCCAGGGGGCGGATGAAAAACTGTTTTTT	CASSIGQGADEKLFF
TRBV9	.	TRBJ2-6	.	TGTGCCAGCAGAGATGGCCCCGGGACAACGTCTGGGGCCAACGTCCTGACTTTC	CASRDGPGTTSGANVLTF
TRBV27	TRBD1	TRBJ1-2	.	TGTGCCAGCAGACAGGGGGGGCCAATCTATGGCTACACCTTC	CASRQGGPIYGYTF